Following are 22 T cell receptor beta chains from one sample sequenced in a study of radiation and T cells in renal cell carcinoma. Sample time point: blood 4 weeks post-SBRT, at nephrectomy. Treatment meaning: 15 Gy SBRT to primary tumor, nephrectomy 4 weeks later. Clones were read by immunoSEQ multiplex PCR, and TCRdb kept only the in-frame ones, dropping some. The sample lists 40,000 to 45,000 clones, about 82% occurring once. This specimen was blood, taken from a patient whose treatment included radiotherapy and nephrectomy. The origin of the receptors is a woman in her 70s with renal cell carcinoma.

The genes are TRBV25-1 and TRBJ1-1; D unresolved. The V gene's germline CDR1 is MGHDK and CDR2 SYGVNS. Trimming removed 5 bases at V and 4 bases at J, with 17 bases between. The CDR3 runs to 15 residues. The CDR3 is CASSSHGLGFTEAFF. DNA for the CDR3: TGTGCCAGCAGTTCCCACGGCCTGGGATTCACTGAAGCTTTCTTT.

This clone occurred a few times. The chain uses TRBV7-2 and TRBJ1-2; D not certain. V was pared by 0 bases and J by 6 bases, with 8 bases between. The CDR3 runs 13 residues. Per germline, CDR1 SGHTA and CDR2 FQGNSA. In nucleotides, the CDR3 is TGTGCCAGCAGCTTAGCGGCTGATGATGGCTACACCTTC. As protein: CASSLAADDGYTF.

The gene calls are TRBV19 and TRBJ1-1, with 12 bases fitting TRBD1. V was clipped by 6 bases and J by 3 bases; unmatched bases: 2. This CDR3 has 14 amino acids. From germline, CDR1 is LNHDA and CDR2 SQIVND (reference sequence). The CDR3 bases are TGTGCCAGTAGCGGGGACAGGGGGCACACTGAAGCTTTCTTT. Its protein is CASSGDRGHTEAFF.

The V gene is TRBV6-5, the J gene TRBJ2-2, with 9 nucleotides matching TRBD1. CDR1 and CDR2 (germline): MNHEY, SVGAGI. J gave up 5 bases and V 6 bases, and 7 bases lay outside the gene matches. The CDR3 extends over 15 amino acids. The CDR3 sequence: CASREQGARTGELFF. The DNA of the CDR3 is TGTGCCAGCAGGGAACAGGGGGCTAGGACCGGGGAGCTGTTTTTT.

The chain links TRBV19 to TRBJ1-2; TRBD1 might be the D (5 bases). Trimming left V 6 bases short and J 2 bases short, with 13 bases between. The CDR3 is 14 amino acids. Germline V gene sequence: CDR1 LNHDA, CDR2 SQIVND (reference sequence). The CDR3 sequence: CASSPRGVNYGYTF. The CDR3 DNA follows: TGTGCCAGTAGCCCCCGGGGGGTGAACTATGGCTACACCTTC.

A single count supports this clone. The V call is TRBV7-2, the J call TRBJ1-1, with TRBD1 matching over 8 bases. V trimming: 6 bases; J trimming: 11 bases; junction bases outside the gene matches: 8. This CDR3 region has 12 residues. CDR1 is SGHTA and CDR2 is FQGNSA in the germline V gene. In DNA, the CDR3 is TGTGCCAGCAGAAAAACAGGGGGGTGGGCTTTCTTT. Its protein product is CASRKTGGWAFF.

The DNA of the CDR3 is TGTGCCAGCAGCCCAGACAGGGCGTCCTACGAGCAGTACTTC. This translates into CASSPDRASYEQYF. This chain links TRBV11-2 with TRBJ2-7, with TRBD1 matching over 7 bases. J was trimmed by 1 base and V by 5 bases; bases with no gene match: 5. Germline CDR1 and CDR2: SGHAT and FQNNGV. This CDR3 region has 14 residues.

This clone was seen just once. This chain links TRBV7-8 with TRBJ2-7, with 8 bases that match TRBD2. The CDR3 totals 14 residues. V lost 3 bases and J lost 6; bases outside the gene matches: 7. Germline CDR1 is SGHVS and CDR2 is FQNEAQ. Here the CDR3 reads CASSLGGRWGEQYF. In DNA, the CDR3 is TGTGCCAGCAGCTTGGGCGGGAGGTGGGGCGAGCAGTACTTC.

This clone was seen once. V usage is TRBV5-6 and J usage is TRBJ2-7; TRBD2 aligns across 13 bases. Germline CDR1 SGHDT, CDR2 YYEEEE. This CDR3 spans 15 amino acids. V lost 4 bases and J lost 7; bases outside the gene matches: 8. The CDR3 protein is CASSTRTSGRGEQYF. DNA for the CDR3: TGTGCCAGCAGCACCAGGACTAGCGGGAGAGGGGAGCAGTACTTC.

The chain has TRBV7-3 and TRBJ2-3; D is perhaps TRBD2 (6 bases). V lost 4 bases and J lost 7, with 18 bases in between. The germline V gene encodes CDR1 SGHTA and CDR2 FQGTGA. The CDR3 length is 15 residues. CDR3 loop: CASSSPTSSGNTQYF. As DNA, the CDR3 is TGTGCCAGCAGCTCCCCGACTAGTTCTGGAAATACGCAGTATTTT. Based on the CDR3 plus reference TRBV7-3 and TRBJ2-3, the full variable domain is GAGVSQTPSNKVTEKGKYVELRCDPISGHTALYWYRQSLGQGPEFLIYFQGTGAADDSGLPNDRFFAVRPEGSVSTLKIQRTERGDSAVYLCASSSPTSSGNTQYFGPGTRLTVL.

CDR3 sequence: CASGVGKGQGNTEAFF. In nucleotides, the CDR3 is TGCGCCAGCGGGGTCGGAAAAGGACAAGGGAACACTGAAGCTTTCTTT. The rearrangement links TRBV10-2 to TRBJ1-1; the D gene is possibly TRBD1 (5 bases). CDR3 length: 16 amino acids. V was shortened by 8 bases and J by 1 base, with 20 bases between the two germline ends. CDR1 WSHSY and CDR2 SAAADI come from the germline V gene.

This chain links TRBV7-2 with TRBJ2-1; no reliable D call. The length of the CDR3 is 14 residues. Germline V gene sequence: CDR1 SGHTA, CDR2 FQGNSA. Trimming cost V 1 base and J 5 bases, with 9 bases left between them. The CDR3 region has the DNA TGTGCCAGCAGCTTAGGAGGATTTGACAATGAGCAGTTCTTC. Translation: CASSLGGFDNEQFF.

This chain joins TRBV5-1 and TRBJ2-2, with D perhaps assigned TRBD1 or TRBD2 (5 bases each). V was pared by 5 bases and J by 1 base, with 12 bases between. Germline-derived CDR1 and CDR2 are SGHRS and YFSETQ. The CDR3 has 15 residues. CDR3 amino acids: CASRTGTVNTGELFF. The DNA of the CDR3 is TGCGCCAGCAGGACCGGGACGGTGAACACCGGGGAGCTGTTTTTT.

The chain recombines TRBV28 with TRBJ1-2; 7 bases line up with TRBD1. From germline, CDR1 is MDHEN and CDR2 SYDVKM. Losses at the gene ends were 3 bases for V and 6 bases for J; bases not matched to a gene: 7. The CDR3 sequence is 14 residues long. The CDR3 DNA follows: TGTGCCAGCAGTTTGAGGGGACAGAGACATGGCTACACCTTC. Encoded protein: CASSLRGQRHGYTF.

The rearrangement links TRBV5-5 to TRBJ2-2, with no clear D. The CDR3 spans 15 residues. CDR1 is SGHKS, CDR2 YYEKEE, per germline (reference sequence). Deletions cut 0 bases from V and 1 base from J, with 7 bases between. The CDR3 nucleotides are TGTGCCAGCAGCTTGGCTGGGGAGAACACCGGGGAGCTGTTTTTT. Amino acids: CASSLAGENTGELFF.

This chain links TRBV7-2 with TRBJ1-1; no firm D call. There are 15 residues in the CDR3. Germline assignment: CDR1 SGHTA and CDR2 FQGNSA. The V end was cut by 3 bases, the J end by 3 bases, with 14 bases between. The DNA of the CDR3 is TGTGCCAGCAGCTTGACCTCGAGGATAGACACTGAAGCTTTCTTT. The encoded protein is CASSLTSRIDTEAFF.

The CDR3: CASSSYDRGPEAFF. The CDR3 bases are TGTGCCAGCAGCTCATACGACAGGGGGCCTGAAGCTTTCTTT. The J gene is TRBJ1-1, the V gene TRBV5-4; TRBD1 agrees at 10 bases. Germline V gene data show CDR1 as SGHNT and CDR2 as YYREEE (reference sequence). CDR3 length: 14 amino acids. Losses at the gene ends were 3 bases for V and 6 bases for J; bases not matched to a gene: 5.

The V gene is TRBV7-6, the J gene TRBJ2-3; D is undetermined. Germline CDR1 is SGHVS and CDR2 is FNYEAQ. V was trimmed by 1 base and J by 0 bases, leaving 8 bases between them. CDR3 length: 15 amino acids. For the CDR3, the DNA is TGTGCCAGCAGCTTAGTAGGAGATAGCACAGATACGCAGTATTTT. It encodes CASSLVGDSTDTQYF.

The chain recombines TRBV6-5 with TRBJ1-2, with a weak D call TRBD1 (6 bases). Deletions cut 5 bases from V and 1 base from J, with 14 bases between. The CDR3 sequence is 15 residues long. The germline gives CDR1 MNHEY, CDR2 SVGAGI. The CDR3 bases are TGTGCCAGCAGTACCACAGGGTCATTTAACTATGGCTACACCTTC. This sequence encodes CASSTTGSFNYGYTF.

The genes are TRBV6-1 and TRBJ1-2; no definite D call. The CDR3 is 13 residues long. V lost 6 bases to trimming and J lost 2 bases, with 10 bases between them. Germline CDR1 MNHNS, CDR2 SASEGT. The CDR3 DNA reads as TGTGCCAGCAGAGTAGGACGGAACTATGGCTACACCTTC. This translates into CASRVGRNYGYTF.

This clone appeared a single time. J is TRBJ1-1 and V is TRBV28; 10 bases line up with TRBD1. The CDR3 length is 13 residues. The ends lost 7 bases at V and 11 bases at J; junction bases unmatched: 10. Germline V gene data show CDR1 as MDHEN and CDR2 as SYDVKM. The CDR3 DNA follows: TGTGCCAGCACAATCGACAGGGGGCTGTTTGCTTTCTTT. The encoded protein is CASTIDRGLFAFF. The whole variable domain, remainder taken from reference TRBV28 and TRBJ1-1, is DVKVTQSSRYLVKRTGEKVFLECVQDMDHENMFWYRQDPGLGLRLIYFSYDVKMKEKGDIPEGYSVSREKKERFSLILESASTNQTSMYLCASTIDRGLFAFFGQGTRLTVV.

The genes are TRBV6-5 and TRBJ2-1; 7 bases are shared with TRBD2. Germline values: CDR1 MNHEY, CDR2 SVGAGI. The CDR3 is 14 amino acids. Germline trimming cut 4 bases from V and 9 bases from J; bases unmatched to any gene: 9. In nucleotides, the CDR3 is TGTGCCAGCAGTTTTACGAGGGAGGGCCTTGAGCAGTTCTTC. It specifies CASSFTREGLEQFF.